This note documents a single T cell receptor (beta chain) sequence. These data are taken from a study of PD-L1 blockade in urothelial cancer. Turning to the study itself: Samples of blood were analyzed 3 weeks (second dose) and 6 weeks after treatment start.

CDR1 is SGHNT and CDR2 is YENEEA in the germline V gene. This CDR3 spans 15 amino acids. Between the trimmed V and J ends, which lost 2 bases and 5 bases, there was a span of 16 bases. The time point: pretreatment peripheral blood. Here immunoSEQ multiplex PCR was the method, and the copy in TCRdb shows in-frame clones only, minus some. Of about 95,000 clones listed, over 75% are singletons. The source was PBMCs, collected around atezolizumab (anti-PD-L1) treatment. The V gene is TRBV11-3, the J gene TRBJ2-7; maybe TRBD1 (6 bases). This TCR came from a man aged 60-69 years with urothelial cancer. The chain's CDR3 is CASSLPGTWMDEQYF. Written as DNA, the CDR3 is TGTGCCAGCAGCTTACCAGGGACATGGATGGACGAGCAGTACTTC.